The 20 T cell receptor beta chains below all came from one sample that was sequenced in a study of metastatic and nonmetastatic thyroid tumors. TCRdb re-clonotyped the PCR reads via MiXCR. The sample has about 25,000 clones, 20% to 25% seen once; the top ten hold 25% to 30%. Patients had received no treatment of any kind before thyroid surgery. Sequencing was performed on blood. These TCRs come from a male donor with papillary thyroid cancer or a benign thyroid nodule (not recorded which). Some clones in this sample may be carry-over from other donors' samples.

This clone was detected ten times or more. The V gene is TRBV7-9, the J gene TRBJ2-1, with D possibly TRBD1 on 6 matching bases. The germline gives CDR1 SEHNR, CDR2 FQNEAQ (reference sequence). V dropped 4 bases and J dropped 3 bases, with 7 bases sitting between them. The CDR3 runs 13 residues. In DNA, the CDR3 is TGTGCCAGCAGCTCAGGGGACTACAATGAGCAGTTCTTC. Residues: CASSSGDYNEQFF.

There are many counts of this clone. This chain uses TRBV5-4 with TRBJ1-2; D gene ambiguous. The CDR3 totals 17 residues. V lost 6 bases, J lost 2 bases, and 23 bases lay in between. Germline lookup yields CDR1 SGHNT and CDR2 YYREEE (reference sequence). CDR3 amino acids: CASKKSPPADPNYGYTF. As DNA, the CDR3 is TGTGCCAGCAAAAAATCCCCCCCCGCAGATCCAAACTATGGCTACACCTTC.

This rearrangement joins TRBV2 to TRBJ1-6; 7 nucleotides agree with TRBD1. Germline loops: CDR1 SNHLY, CDR2 FYNNEI. This CDR3 is 15 amino acids long. The junction had 5 bases not matched to a gene; V was cut back by 7 bases and J by 2 bases. For the CDR3, the DNA is TGTGCCAGCAAGGGGGCCAACACCTATAATTCACCCCTCCACTTT. Protein sequence: CASKGANTYNSPLHF.

This clone has a count of ten or more. CDR3 coding DNA: TGCGCCAGCAGCTCCCAGGGGGTTGCCGGGGAGCTGTTTTTT. Its translation is CASSSQGVAGELFF. The V call is TRBV5-1, the J call TRBJ2-2; 7 nucleotides match TRBD1. Trimming removed 3 bases from V and 6 bases from J; junction bases left unmatched: 5. The CDR3 is 14 residues long. CDR1 SGHRS and CDR2 YFSETQ come from the germline V gene.

This clone was counted ten times or more. The chain carries TRBV30 and TRBJ1-2; D unresolved. CDR1 and CDR2 from the germline V gene are GTSNPN and SVGIG (reference sequence). This CDR3 comprises 11 residues. V shed 8 bases and J shed 3 bases, with 10 bases lying between them. For the CDR3, the DNA is TGTGCCGGAGGGCCTGACTATGGCTACACCTTC. Translated: CAGGPDYGYTF.

This clone was observed at least ten times. The chain has TRBV6-1 and TRBJ1-5, with a possible D match to TRBD1 (6 bases). CDR3 length: 15 residues. Germline V lookup: CDR1 MNHNS, CDR2 SASEGT. The V end lost 7 bases, the J end lost 6 bases, and 19 bases lay between the germline ends. This chain's CDR3 is CASTTPRGESQPQHF. The CDR3 nucleotides read TGTGCCAGCACCACGCCCAGGGGCGAGAGTCAGCCCCAGCATTTT.

This clone was seen ten or more times. The chain recombines TRBV4-2 with TRBJ2-3; TRBD2 is a possible D gene (5 bases). This CDR3 comprises 17 residues. V lost 1 base to trimming and J lost 1 base, with 15 bases between them. From germline, CDR1 is LGHNA and CDR2 YNFKEQ. The CDR3, as DNA: TGTGCCAGCAGCCAAGTTCAGAGGGAGTATGGCACAGATACGCAGTATTTT. Protein sequence: CASSQVQREYGTDTQYF.

This clone came up many times. V is TRBV2 and J is TRBJ2-7, with D tentatively TRBD1 (5 bases). This CDR3 comprises 15 residues. V shed 7 bases and J shed 0 bases, with 16 bases lying between them. Germline CDR1 SNHLY, CDR2 FYNNEI. The CDR3 reads CASNRPRGHSYEQYF. The CDR3 coding sequence is TGTGCCAGCAACCGCCCTCGAGGACACTCCTACGAGCAGTACTTC.

In its sample, this clone was seen many times. This sequence joins TRBV7-2 and TRBJ2-3, with D possibly TRBD2 on 5 matching bases. Germline V gives CDR1 SGHTA, CDR2 FQGNSA. Trimming stripped 4 bases from V and 7 bases from J, with 12 bases between. The CDR3 is 13 residues long. The CDR3: CASSSLLDHTQYF. In DNA form, the CDR3 reads TGTGCCAGCAGCTCCTTACTAGACCATACGCAGTATTTT.

This clone was counted between two and nine times. The V call is TRBV28, the J call TRBJ2-3; TRBD2 matches at 14 bases. The junction had 6 bases not matched to a gene; V was cut back by 3 bases and J by 4 bases. This CDR3 comprises 17 residues. CDR1 is MDHEN and CDR2 is SYDVKM in the germline V gene. This CDR3 is CASSFGGLAGGSDTQYF. The CDR3 DNA is TGTGCCAGCAGTTTTGGAGGACTAGCGGGAGGTTCAGATACGCAGTATTTT.

This clone came up a few times. This may come from a read error, since a much larger clone is one base off. This sequence joins TRBV5-6 and TRBJ2-1; possibly TRBD1 for D (6 bases). CDR1 and CDR2 (germline): SGHDT, YYEEEE. The CDR3 consists of 14 residues. V was shortened by 0 bases and J by 2 bases, with 6 bases between the two germline ends. The CDR3 DNA follows: TGTGCCAGCAGCTTGGGGGACACCTACAATGAGCAGTTCTTC. Translation gives CASSLGDTYNEQFF.

This clone came up many times. The chain couples TRBV11-2 to TRBJ2-3; 16 nucleotides align to TRBD2. Germline V lookup: CDR1 SGHAT, CDR2 FQNNGV. With 5 bases clipped from V and 3 bases from J, the junction kept 5 bases outside the gene matches. This CDR3 comprises 17 residues. The DNA for the CDR3 is TGTGCCAGCAGCCCGGGGACTAGCGGGAGGGTGACAGATACGCAGTATTTT. Its translation: CASSPGTSGRVTDTQYF.

This clone was observed many times. This chain uses TRBV18 with TRBJ2-2; tentatively, D is TRBD1 (6 bases). The CDR3 totals 17 residues. The germline V gene encodes CDR1 KGHSH and CDR2 LQKENI. V was trimmed by 3 bases and J by 0 bases, leaving 14 bases between them. CDR3 coding DNA: TGTGCCAGCTCACCGCGACAGGCCCTCGCGAACACCGGGGAGCTGTTTTTT. Translation gives CASSPRQALANTGELFF.

Comment on this clone: A junction end diverges from the germline sequence, so it may reflect a read error. The CDR3: CASRRWNTEAFF. The CDR3 DNA reads TGTGCAAGCAGACGGTGGAACACTGAAGCTTTCTTT. The V and J genes are TRBV27 and TRBJ1-1; no definite D call. There are 12 residues in the CDR3. Germline-derived CDR1 and CDR2 are MNHEY and SMNVEV (reference sequence).

This clone occurred many times. The rearrangement joins TRBV24-1 to TRBJ1-1; TRBD1 matches at 8 bases. With V trimmed by 4 bases and J by 4 bases, 1 base remained unmatched. CDR1 KGHDR and CDR2 SFDVKD come from the germline V gene. CDR3 length: 13 amino acids. This CDR3 reads CATSEDRGTEAFF. The CDR3 nucleotides are TGTGCCACCAGTGAAGACAGGGGCACTGAAGCTTTCTTT.

Ten or more counts support this clone. The rearrangement uses TRBV19 and TRBJ1-3, with D uncertain. V gave up 3 bases and J gave up 0 bases, with 3 bases separating them. Germline values: CDR1 LNHDA, CDR2 SQIVND (reference sequence). The CDR3 length is 13 residues. This CDR3 is CASSIDSGNTIYF. CDR3 nucleotides: TGTGCCAGTAGTATCGACTCTGGAAACACCATATATTTT.

This clone was recorded many times. The genes are TRBV6-4 and TRBJ2-3; no clear D gene. The CDR3 totals 13 residues. V lost 2 bases and J 1 base, leaving 4 bases between the germline ends. Germline V CDR1 and CDR2: MRHNA, SNTAGT. CDR3 in DNA: TGTGCCAGCAGTGACAGGGGCACAGATACGCAGTATTTT. It specifies CASSDRGTDTQYF.

This clone was recorded a few times. The chain recombines TRBV6-2 or TRBV6-3 with TRBJ2-7; TRBD2 is a possible D gene (5 bases). The CDR3 has 12 residues. V was trimmed by 10 bases and J by 1 base, leaving 11 bases between them. Germline V lookup: CDR1 MNHEY, CDR2 SVGEGT. The CDR3 loop is CANSGTSYEQYF. The DNA of the CDR3 is TGTGCCAACAGCGGAACGTCCTACGAGCAGTACTTC.

A remark on this clone: At one of its ends the junction is not consistent with the germline gene, which may arise from a read error. The V call is TRBV20-1, the J call TRBJ1-2; no clear D gene. The V gene's germline CDR1 is DFQATT and CDR2 SNEGSKA (reference sequence). The CDR3 loop spans 14 amino acids. CDR3: CSARDGRGGFGYSF. In DNA form, the CDR3 reads TGCAGTGCTAGAGATGGTCGGGGAGGCTTTGGCTACTCCTTC.

Many counts were recorded for this clone. The CDR3 region has the DNA TGTGCCAGCAGCTTTAGGGGGAATGGCTACACCTTC. Protein product: CASSFRGNGYTF. The J gene is TRBJ1-2, the V gene TRBV5-5; possible D gene TRBD1, 6 bases. V was trimmed by 2 bases and J by 6 bases, leaving 8 bases between them. Germline V CDR1 and CDR2: SGHKS, YYEKEE (reference sequence). The CDR3 length is 12 residues.